This T cell receptor (beta chain) was documented in a study of cytomegalovirus exposure and HLA in healthy donors. Study-wide results and limits: The authors reported that TCR beta sequences could predict HLA-A and HLA-B alleles. These predictions were accurate for most subjects in the first cohort.

A word on this clone: The antigen remains undetermined.

The PCR employed 60 Vbeta primers together with 13 Jbeta primers. Profiled with immunoSEQ multiplex PCR; TCRdb holds only in-frame clones, not every one. The sample holds about 120,000 clones, about a sixth seen once. This CDR3 contains 16 residues. Germline CDR1 is LGHNA and CDR2 is YSLEER. The junction had 6 bases not matched to a gene; V was cut back by 0 bases and J by 4 bases. Sequencing was done on a sample of PBMCs. The source is a female donor in good health and CMV-seropositive. The chain employs TRBV4-3 and TRBJ2-1; 7 nucleotides line up with TRBD2. The CDR3 nucleotides are TGCGCCAGCAGCCAAGATCGGCGGGAGTTGTACAATGAGCAGTTCTTC. This encodes CASSQDRRELYNEQFF.